This TCR beta chain was documented in a study of STAT5B mutations in CD4+ large granular lymphocyte leukemia (dated by TCRdb to between 2021 and 2024). Regarding the study in general: Among healthy controls, the CDR3 'QG' motif was associated with a particular HLA allele. TCRbeta repertoires of CD4+ T-cell large granular lymphocyte leukemia patients were compared with those of healthy blood donors. Flow cytometry on FACSCanto II or FACSVerse confirmed that purified fractions exceeded 95% purity among lymphocytes.

The immunoSEQ assay at survey resolution was applied to genomic DNA for sequencing of TCRbeta rearrangements. Per the authors' processing: A lowest detectable productive clonotype frequency of 2.59 x 10-5 was observed in the TCR sequencing data. Only productive TCRbeta rearrangements, meaning sequences that were complete and in-frame, were kept for the analyses. Sample clonality was computed as Simpson clonality in the immunoSEQ Analyzer version 3.0. Clones were grouped by frequency into very rare, small, medium, large (1-20%) or hyperexpanded (>20%) categories. Generation probabilities were estimated with OLGA 1.2.3, V-gene circos plots were made with VDJtools, specificities were searched in VDJdb, and CDR3 motifs were identified with GLIPH. In its TCRdb copy, this immuneACCESS table keeps in-frame sequences only and misses some clones. Where compared with another copy, unresolved V genes explain less than half of these, and the others have no known cause. The V and J calls and clone size were taken over from that table, and D and trimming were inferred from the DNA. This sample has roughly 41,000 clones in its table, and around 75% of those were observed once. Together, the top ten hold approximately 0.6% of the sample.

CDR1 SGHNT and CDR2 YYREEE are derived from the germline V gene (reference sequence). V gives up 2 bases and J gives up 5 bases, and the segment between their germline ends measures 10 bases. The CDR3 numbers 14 residues from cysteine through phenylalanine. Only CDR3 DNA remains: 42 bases, in frame from the first base. Buffy coats from 37 blood donors, supplied by the Finnish Red Cross blood service, were used as healthy controls. All TCR-sequenced material derived from peripheral blood: patient blood samples and healthy donor buffy coats. Peripheral blood mononuclear cells were isolated by Ficoll-Hypaque gradient centrifugation. CD4+ cells were purified magnetically from the buffy coats of healthy controls. The Gentra Puregene Cell and Tissue kit was used for genomic DNA extraction, and quantification was performed on a Qubit 2.0 fluorometer. Overall study results and their limits: The data were not HLA-matched, and the relatively small sample size could explain the higher clonality seen in CD4+ compared with CD8+ T-LGLL. The main leukemic clonotypes were found to be private to each patient, although around a quarter of the main leukemic clonotypes were detected at low frequency in the non-leukemic repertoires of other patients. Greater clonality appeared to be present in CD4-sorted patient repertoires than in healthy CD4+ repertoires, and the difference was retained after the putative leukemic clones were removed. TRBV06-family usage was enriched among the top patient clones (8/27) compared with healthy controls (2/35).

In regard to this clone: It lacks a known antigen. Per-nucleotide qualities are absent, and no much larger clonotype sits a single base away.

The receptor chain draws on TRBV5-4 and TRBJ1-4; a tentative D call is TRBD1 (6 bases match). The sequenced sample was CD4+ T cells from blood buffy coats. This clonotype was sampled from a human donor in good health. CDR3 reads: CASSFRGENEKLFF. DNA sequence: TGTGCCAGCAGCTTCAGGGGAGAAAATGAAAAACTGTTTTTT.